The rows below give T cell receptor beta chains drawn from one sample of a study of blood T cell repertoires in COVID-19. Method: immunoSEQ multiplex PCR; TCRdb's copy keeps in-frame clones and lacks some. The profile shows tens of thousands of clones, more than 80% of them singletons. The sample was peripheral blood. Receptor source: a man older than 75 with acute or convalescent COVID-19. Both conserved end residues are part of each CDR3. The order of the fields is J gene, clone size, D gene, V gene, CDR3 protein, CDR3 DNA. A D gene is named only where the DNA matches it firmly. Clone size appears in some rows only: once, few, many, or a class for an expanded clone.

J: TRBJ2-5; size: -; D: -; V: TRBV10-1; CDR3: CASKNGFEGETQYF; DNA: TGCGCCAGCAAGAACGGGTTTGAGGGAGAGACCCAGTACTTC
J: TRBJ2-7; size: few; D: -; V: TRBV28; CDR3: CASSSWGDEQYF; DNA: TGTGCCAGCAGCTCGTGGGGGGACGAGCAGTACTTC
J: TRBJ2-5; size: -; D: -; V: TRBV6-5; CDR3: CASGHREETQYF; DNA: TGTGCCAGCGGCCACAGGGAAGAGACCCAGTACTTC
J: TRBJ2-3; size: -; D: TRBD2; V: TRBV7-2; CDR3: CASSLGPGLGTDTQYF; DNA: TGTGCCAGCAGCTTAGGACCGGGACTAGGGACAGATACGCAGTATTTT
J: TRBJ2-7; size: -; D: TRBD2; V: TRBV7-8; CDR3: CASSSRLAGSYEQYF; DNA: TGTGCCAGCAGCTCGAGACTAGCGGGGAGCTACGAGCAGTACTTC
J: TRBJ2-7; size: -; D: TRBD1; V: TRBV7-7; CDR3: CASSLDRGREQYF; DNA: TGTGCCAGCAGCTTGGACAGGGGTCGCGAGCAGTACTTC
J: TRBJ2-3; size: -; D: TRBD2; V: TRBV9; CDR3: CASSHPTSGGVTGGTDTQYF; DNA: TGTGCCAGCAGCCACCCGACTAGCGGGGGGGTAACGGGGGGCACAGATACGCAGTATTTT
J: TRBJ1-4; size: -; D: TRBD1; V: TRBV11-2; CDR3: CASSSEWTGGEKLFF; DNA: TGTGCCAGCAGCTCGGAATGGACAGGCGGAGAAAAACTGTTTTTT
J: TRBJ1-6; size: -; D: -; V: TRBV28; CDR3: CASTLGGTYNSPLHF; DNA: TGTGCCAGCACCCTTGGGGGGACTTATAATTCACCCCTCCACTTT
J: TRBJ1-5; size: -; D: -; V: TRBV19; CDR3: CASSIAYNQPQHF; DNA: TGTGCCAGTAGTATAGCCTACAATCAGCCCCAGCATTTT
J: TRBJ1-2; size: -; D: -; V: TRBV6-5; CDR3: CASSLGGFYGYTF; DNA: TGTGCCAGCAGCCTCGGGGGTTTCTATGGCTACACCTTC
J: TRBJ2-3; size: -; D: -; V: TRBV12-2; CDR3: CASRPRGGHTDTQYF; DNA: TGTGCAAGTCGCCCCCGGGGGGGCCACACAGATACGCAGTATTTT
J: TRBJ1-3; size: -; D: TRBD1; V: TRBV9; CDR3: CASSVDRAGGTIYF; DNA: TGTGCCAGCAGCGTGGACAGGGCTGGAGGCACCATATATTTT
J: TRBJ2-7; size: once; D: TRBD2; V: TRBV10-3; CDR3: CAISDPGLAGGLSYEQYF; DNA: TGTGCCATCAGTGACCCGGGACTAGCGGGGGGCCTCTCCTACGAGCAGTACTTC
J: TRBJ2-3; size: -; D: -; V: TRBV6-6; CDR3: CASSPLYMGGGGDTQYF; DNA: TGTGCCAGCAGTCCCCTTTATATGGGGGGAGGTGGAGATACGCAGTATTTT
J: TRBJ1-4; size: -; D: TRBD1; V: TRBV7-2; CDR3: CASSYRDRREKLFF; DNA: TGTGCCAGCAGCTACCGGGACAGGAGGGAAAAACTGTTTTTT
J: TRBJ1-1; size: -; D: TRBD1; V: TRBV7-2; CDR3: CASSRDRGSTEAFF; DNA: TGTGCCAGCAGCCGGGACAGGGGAAGCACTGAAGCTTTCTTT
J: TRBJ2-3; size: once; D: TRBD1; V: TRBV5-1; CDR3: CASRKQGAETDTQYF; DNA: TGCGCCAGCAGAAAACAGGGGGCTGAGACAGATACGCAGTATTTT
J: TRBJ2-3; size: -; D: -; V: TRBV7-2; CDR3: CASSLLADHSTDTQYF; DNA: TGTGCCAGCAGCTTACTAGCTGACCATAGCACAGATACGCAGTATTTT
J: TRBJ2-7; size: few; D: TRBD1; V: TRBV5-4; CDR3: CASSLDRNTEYF; DNA: TGTGCCAGCAGTTTGGACAGGAATACAGAATACTTC
J: TRBJ2-3; size: -; D: TRBD2; V: TRBV6-2/TRBV6-3; CDR3: CASSSRGLPGADTQYF; DNA: TGTGCCAGCAGTTCCCGGGGACTACCTGGGGCAGATACGCAGTATTTT
J: TRBJ1-1; size: -; D: TRBD1; V: TRBV25-1; CDR3: CASSPGTGADTEAFF; DNA: TGTGCCAGCAGTCCCGGGACAGGGGCGGACACTGAAGCTTTCTTT
J: TRBJ1-4; size: -; D: -; V: TRBV5-1; CDR3: CASSLTPATNEKLFF; DNA: TGCGCCAGCAGCTTGACCCCGGCAACTAATGAAAAACTGTTTTTT
J: TRBJ1-2; size: -; D: -; V: TRBV28; CDR3: CASRFRFGAPYGYTF; DNA: TGTGCCAGCAGGTTTCGATTTGGGGCGCCCTATGGCTACACCTTC
J: TRBJ2-6; size: -; D: TRBD2; V: TRBV11-2; CDR3: CASSLRLAAGANVLTF; DNA: TGTGCCAGCAGCTTAAGACTAGCGGCTGGGGCCAACGTCCTGACTTTC
J: TRBJ1-1; size: -; D: TRBD1; V: TRBV7-9; CDR3: CASSLALDRVTEAFF; DNA: TGTGCCAGCAGCTTAGCGTTGGACAGGGTCACTGAAGCTTTCTTT
J: TRBJ2-3; size: once; D: -; V: TRBV5-4; CDR3: CASSLGLGGTDTQYF; DNA: TGTGCCAGCAGCTTGGGACTGGGTGGCACAGATACGCAGTATTTT
J: TRBJ1-3; size: -; D: -; V: TRBV29-1; CDR3: CSVEKRGGNTIYF; DNA: TGCAGCGTTGAAAAGAGAGGGGGAAACACCATATATTTT
J: TRBJ1-6; size: -; D: TRBD1; V: TRBV27; CDR3: CASSSDQTGGNSPLHF; DNA: TGTGCCAGCAGTTCTGACCAGACAGGGGGCAATTCACCCCTCCACTTT
J: TRBJ2-3; size: -; D: TRBD2; V: TRBV6-2/TRBV6-3; CDR3: CASSYGRLAGASRGTDTQYF; DNA: TGTGCCAGCAGTTACGGCCGTCTAGCGGGAGCCAGTAGGGGCACAGATACGCAGTATTTT
J: TRBJ2-3; size: -; D: -; V: TRBV5-1; CDR3: CASSPDSTITDTQYF; DNA: TGCGCCAGCAGCCCGGACAGCACTATCACAGATACGCAGTATTTT